The rows below give T cell receptor beta chains drawn from one sample of a study of OX40 agonist ivuxolimab in advanced cancers. Measured with immunoSEQ multiplex PCR; TCRdb has only the in-frame clones, and not every one. The profile shows over 45,000 clones, around nine tenths of them singletons. The starting material was CD4+ or CD8+ T cells sorted from blood, obtained in a trial of the OX40 agonist ivuxolimab. These receptors were taken from an adult with an advanced solid tumor such as melanoma, head and neck, liver or kidney cancer. Both conserved end residues are part of each CDR3. Fields, in order: J gene, V gene, CDR3 protein.

j_gene: TRBJ2-1
v_gene: TRBV5-5
CDR3aa: CASSLVWTGGNEQFF

j_gene: TRBJ1-2
v_gene: TRBV5-6
CDR3aa: CASTGPYNYGYTF

j_gene: TRBJ2-1
v_gene: TRBV7-9
CDR3aa: CASSPPHRDEQFF

j_gene: TRBJ2-7
v_gene: TRBV7-9
CDR3aa: CASSLGTSGSYEQYF

j_gene: TRBJ1-2
v_gene: TRBV6-5
CDR3aa: CASSPLQGVFGYTF

j_gene: TRBJ2-7
v_gene: TRBV7-8
CDR3aa: CASSPGTSYEQYF

j_gene: TRBJ2-7
v_gene: TRBV23-1
CDR3aa: CASSQSSSYEQYF

j_gene: TRBJ2-2
v_gene: TRBV7-2
CDR3aa: CASSFGSGELFF

j_gene: TRBJ2-1
v_gene: TRBV6-4
CDR3aa: CASRPGIGGDEQFF

j_gene: TRBJ1-5
v_gene: TRBV7-9
CDR3aa: CASSLTGASNQPQHF

j_gene: TRBJ2-5
v_gene: TRBV11-2
CDR3aa: CASSLVGGGTLETQYF

j_gene: TRBJ1-1
v_gene: TRBV29-1
CDR3aa: CSAVDTEAFF

j_gene: TRBJ2-2
v_gene: TRBV4-2
CDR3aa: CASSAPGHNTGELFF

j_gene: TRBJ2-7
v_gene: TRBV6-5
CDR3aa: CASWGSSYEQYF

j_gene: TRBJ1-1
v_gene: TRBV6-5
CDR3aa: CASSYTENTEAFF

j_gene: TRBJ1-1
v_gene: TRBV7-8
CDR3aa: CASSLDANTEAFF

j_gene: TRBJ2-3
v_gene: TRBV7-9
CDR3aa: CASSLDRIRAEWDTDTQYF

j_gene: TRBJ2-7
v_gene: TRBV5-6
CDR3aa: CASSPRAGGDLFYEQYF

j_gene: TRBJ2-5
v_gene: TRBV7-9
CDR3aa: CASSADNLQETQYF

j_gene: TRBJ2-3
v_gene: TRBV1
CDR3aa: CTSSQARGRLAVQTDTQYF

j_gene: TRBJ2-7
v_gene: TRBV13
CDR3aa: CASSPGTSGSREQYF

j_gene: TRBJ2-3
v_gene: TRBV11-2
CDR3aa: CASSHWTGGSTDTQYF

j_gene: TRBJ2-1
v_gene: TRBV5-6
CDR3aa: CASSALAIEQFF

j_gene: TRBJ2-1
v_gene: TRBV5-6
CDR3aa: CASSLSPGLAGDLFF

j_gene: TRBJ2-7
v_gene: TRBV5-1
CDR3aa: CASSLSSPGQGYYEQYF

j_gene: TRBJ2-3
v_gene: TRBV5-4
CDR3aa: CASSVLAGLRNTQYF

j_gene: TRBJ2-1
v_gene: TRBV25-1
CDR3aa: CASSDRDTYNEQFF

j_gene: TRBJ1-1
v_gene: TRBV4-2
CDR3aa: CASSPPKGQHRDTEAFF

j_gene: TRBJ2-1
v_gene: TRBV27
CDR3aa: CASSQAGTVYNEQFF

j_gene: TRBJ2-2
v_gene: TRBV19
CDR3aa: CASSEMTPSTGELFF